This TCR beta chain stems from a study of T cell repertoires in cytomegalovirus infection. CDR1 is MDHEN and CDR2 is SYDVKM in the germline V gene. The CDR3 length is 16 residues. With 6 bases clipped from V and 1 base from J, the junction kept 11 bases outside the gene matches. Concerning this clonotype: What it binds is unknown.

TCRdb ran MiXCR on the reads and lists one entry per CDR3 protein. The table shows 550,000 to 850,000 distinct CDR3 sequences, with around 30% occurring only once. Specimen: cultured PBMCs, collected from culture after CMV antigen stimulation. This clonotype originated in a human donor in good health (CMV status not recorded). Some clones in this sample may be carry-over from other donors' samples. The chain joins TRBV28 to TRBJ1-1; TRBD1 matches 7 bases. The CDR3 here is CASSSDFNRGNTEAFF. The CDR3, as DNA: TGTGCCAGCAGCTCTGACTTCAACAGGGGGAACACTGAAGCTTTCTTT. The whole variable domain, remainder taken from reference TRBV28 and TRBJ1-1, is DVKVTQSSRYLVKRTGEKVFLECVQDMDHENMFWYRQDPGLGLRLIYFSYDVKMKEKGDIPEGYSVSREKKERFSLILESASTNQTSMYLCASSSDFNRGNTEAFFGQGTRLTVV.